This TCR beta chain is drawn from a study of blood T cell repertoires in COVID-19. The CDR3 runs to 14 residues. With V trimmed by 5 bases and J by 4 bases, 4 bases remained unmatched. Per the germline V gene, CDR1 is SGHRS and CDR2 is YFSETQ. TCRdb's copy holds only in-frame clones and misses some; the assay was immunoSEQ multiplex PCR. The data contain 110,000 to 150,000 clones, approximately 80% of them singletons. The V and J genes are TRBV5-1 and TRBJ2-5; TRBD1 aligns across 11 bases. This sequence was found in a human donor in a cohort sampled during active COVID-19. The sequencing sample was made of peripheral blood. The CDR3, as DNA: TGCGCCAGCAGGCCAGGGACAGGGGGAGAGACCCAGTACTTC. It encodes CASRPGTGGETQYF.